This entry describes one T cell receptor beta chain. Using immunoSEQ multiplex PCR, the repertoire was profiled, and TCRdb retains in-frame clones only, with some absent. Among nearly 70,000 clones listed, roughly 92% were seen once. The data were taken from a study of technical replicates of blood from several donors. Unmatched junction bases numbered 4, after V lost 4 bases and J lost 1 base. The CDR3 runs 14 residues. The germline CDR1 and CDR2 sequences are SGDLS and YYNGEE. Sample: T cells isolated from PBMCs. The V and J genes are TRBV9 and TRBJ1-1; 7 bases fit TRBD1. The sequence derives from a human donor in good health. The CDR3 coding sequence is TGTGCCAGCAGCCCAGGGGGAAGGAACACTGAAGCTTTCTTT. This sequence encodes CASSPGGRNTEAFF. Together with reference TRBV9 and TRBJ1-1, the CDR3 gives the full variable domain: DSGVTQTPKHLITATGQRVTLRCSPRSGDLSVYWYQQSLDQGLQFLIQYYNGEERAKGNILERFSAQQFPDLHSELNLSSLELGDSALYFCASSPGGRNTEAFFGQGTRLTVV.